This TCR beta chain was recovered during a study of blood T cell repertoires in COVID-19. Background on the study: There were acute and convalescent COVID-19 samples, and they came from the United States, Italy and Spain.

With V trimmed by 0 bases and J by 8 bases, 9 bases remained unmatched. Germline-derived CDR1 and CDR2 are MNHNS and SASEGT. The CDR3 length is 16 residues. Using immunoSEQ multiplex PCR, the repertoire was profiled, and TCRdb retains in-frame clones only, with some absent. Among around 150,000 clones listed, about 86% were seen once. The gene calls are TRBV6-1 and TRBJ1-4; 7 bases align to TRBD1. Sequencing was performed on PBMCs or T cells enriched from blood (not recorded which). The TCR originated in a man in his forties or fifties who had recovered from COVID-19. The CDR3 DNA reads TGTGCCAGCAGTGAAGCGATGACAGGGTCGGGGGAAAAACTGTTTTTT. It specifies CASSEAMTGSGEKLFF.